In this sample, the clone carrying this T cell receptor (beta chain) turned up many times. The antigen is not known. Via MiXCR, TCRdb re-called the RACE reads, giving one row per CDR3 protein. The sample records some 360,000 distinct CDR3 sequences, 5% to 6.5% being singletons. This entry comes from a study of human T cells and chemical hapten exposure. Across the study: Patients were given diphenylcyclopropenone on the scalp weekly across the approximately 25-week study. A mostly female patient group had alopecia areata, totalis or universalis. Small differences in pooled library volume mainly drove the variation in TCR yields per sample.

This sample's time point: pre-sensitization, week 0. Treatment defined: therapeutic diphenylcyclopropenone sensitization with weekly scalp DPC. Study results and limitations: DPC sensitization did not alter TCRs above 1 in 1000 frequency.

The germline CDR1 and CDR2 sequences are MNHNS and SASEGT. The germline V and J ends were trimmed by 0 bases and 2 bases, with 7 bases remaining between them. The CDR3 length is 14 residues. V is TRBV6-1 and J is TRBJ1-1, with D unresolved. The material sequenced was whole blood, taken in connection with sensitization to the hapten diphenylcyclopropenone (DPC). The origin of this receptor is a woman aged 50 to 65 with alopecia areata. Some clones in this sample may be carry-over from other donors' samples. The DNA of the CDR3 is TGTGCCAGCAGTGAAGCAGGTCCTAACACTGAAGCTTTCTTT. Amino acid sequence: CASSEAGPNTEAFF.